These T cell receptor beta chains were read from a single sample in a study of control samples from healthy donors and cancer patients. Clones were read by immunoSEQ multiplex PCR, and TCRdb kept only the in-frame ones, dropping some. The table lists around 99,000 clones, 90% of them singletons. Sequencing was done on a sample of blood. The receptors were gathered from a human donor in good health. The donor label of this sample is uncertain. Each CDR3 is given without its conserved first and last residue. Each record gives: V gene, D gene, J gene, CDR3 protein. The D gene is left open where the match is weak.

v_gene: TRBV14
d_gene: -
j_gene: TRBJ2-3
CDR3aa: ASSREGGLSTDTQY

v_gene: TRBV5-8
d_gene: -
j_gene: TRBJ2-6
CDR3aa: ASSLGGNGANVLT

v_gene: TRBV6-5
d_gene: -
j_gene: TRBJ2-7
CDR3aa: ASSPHDGTYEQY

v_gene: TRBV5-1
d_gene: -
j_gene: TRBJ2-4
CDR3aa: ASSPEPGSDIQY

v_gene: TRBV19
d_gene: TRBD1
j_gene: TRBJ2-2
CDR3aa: ASSLNTPGQGSTGELF

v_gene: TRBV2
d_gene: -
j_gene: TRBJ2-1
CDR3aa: ASRTLRINEQF

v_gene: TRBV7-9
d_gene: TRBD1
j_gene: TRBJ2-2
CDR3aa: ASSWKGAFYGELF

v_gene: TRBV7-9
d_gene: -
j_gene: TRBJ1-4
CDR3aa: ASSLAGLNEKLF

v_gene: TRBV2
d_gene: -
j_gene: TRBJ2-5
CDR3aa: ASRARTAKQETQY

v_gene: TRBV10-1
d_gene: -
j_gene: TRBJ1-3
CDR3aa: ASSESSANSGNTIY

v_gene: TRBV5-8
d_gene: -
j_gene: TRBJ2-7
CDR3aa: ASSFGRAYEQY

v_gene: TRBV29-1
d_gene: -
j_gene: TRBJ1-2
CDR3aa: SVEDRAYGYT

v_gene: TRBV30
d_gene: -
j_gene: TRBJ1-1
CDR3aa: ACDPQGLETEAF

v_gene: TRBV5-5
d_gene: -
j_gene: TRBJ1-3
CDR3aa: ASSLETGPTSGNTIY

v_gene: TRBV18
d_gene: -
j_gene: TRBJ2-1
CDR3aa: ASSPQGREQF

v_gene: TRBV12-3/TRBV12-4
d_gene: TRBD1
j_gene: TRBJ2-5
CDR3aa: ASMRTGQETQY

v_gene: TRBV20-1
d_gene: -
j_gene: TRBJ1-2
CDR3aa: TPGRGDGYT

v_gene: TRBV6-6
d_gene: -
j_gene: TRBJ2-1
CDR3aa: ASSRRDRNNEQF

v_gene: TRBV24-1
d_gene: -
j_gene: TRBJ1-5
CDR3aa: ATSSTDSYSNQPQH

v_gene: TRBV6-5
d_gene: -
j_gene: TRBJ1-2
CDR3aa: ASRVYGSFGGYT

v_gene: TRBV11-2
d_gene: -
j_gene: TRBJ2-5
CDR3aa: ASSFEGTSWETQY